This T cell receptor beta chain appears in the sequencing data of a study of T cell changes during pregnancy in multiple sclerosis. Sequencing used immunoSEQ multiplex PCR; TCRdb keeps in-frame clones, though not all of them. The table lists 80,000 or so clones, around 92% of them singletons. The junction had 14 bases not matched to a gene; V was cut back by 6 bases and J by 7 bases. The CDR3 totals 15 residues. The germline gives CDR1 WSHSY, CDR2 SAAADI. The sequence was collected from a female donor with multiple sclerosis, enrolled in a pregnancy study. The chain recombines TRBV10-2 with TRBJ2-7, with 8 bases that match TRBD2. Sequenced material: peripheral blood, taken before pregnancy. The CDR3 coding sequence is TGCGCCAGCAGCGCCTTACGGCGGGAGGCAGTTGAGCAGTACTTC. Its translation: CASSALRREAVEQYF.